Listed below are T cell receptor beta chains from one sample, sequenced in a study of T-cell memory formation after mild COVID-19. TCRdb called the 5' RACE reads again in MiXCR, with one record for every CDR3 protein. The repertoire holds around 440,000 distinct CDR3 sequences, with 18% as singletons. The material sequenced was PBMCs or a T cell subset sorted from them (not recorded which). These receptors all come from an adult woman who had mild COVID-19 (a few samples of this study predate the infection). Cell type and time point are not known. CDR3s include the opening cysteine and the closing phenylalanine or tryptophan. Fields, in order: V gene, J gene, CDR3 protein.

V: TRBV30; J: TRBJ2-3; CDR3: CAWSVGGAADTQYF
V: TRBV5-1; J: TRBJ2-6; CDR3: CASSGGAGSSGANVLTF
V: TRBV30; J: TRBJ2-3; CDR3: CAWGATDTQYF
V: TRBV5-1; J: TRBJ2-7; CDR3: CASSIRPTGNSEQYF
V: TRBV19; J: TRBJ2-3; CDR3: CATSAGGADTQYF
V: TRBV7-3; J: TRBJ2-3; CDR3: CASSQLTDTQYF
V: TRBV5-1; J: TRBJ2-3; CDR3: CASSLGASAYTDTQYF
V: TRBV25-1; J: TRBJ2-7; CDR3: CASSEVGVHEQYF
V: TRBV5-1; J: TRBJ2-6; CDR3: CASKVLAGGPRGANVLTF
V: TRBV7-2; J: TRBJ2-3; CDR3: CASSPGTPGTDTQYF
V: TRBV27; J: TRBJ2-2; CDR3: CASSAGGLNTGELFF
V: TRBV5-1; J: TRBJ1-5; CDR3: CASSSGQDNQPQHF
V: TRBV29-1; J: TRBJ1-2; CDR3: CSALRQDYGYTF
V: TRBV6-1; J: TRBJ2-1; CDR3: CASSEVRGSYNEQFF
V: TRBV7-9; J: TRBJ1-1; CDR3: CASSPRRGGRDTEAFF
V: TRBV7-9; J: TRBJ2-1; CDR3: CASSPPTGISYNEQFF
V: TRBV19; J: TRBJ2-7; CDR3: CASSESGSVNYEQYF
V: TRBV12-3/TRBV12-4; J: TRBJ2-7; CDR3: CASSLVRSGIRGHYEQYF
V: TRBV2; J: TRBJ2-1; CDR3: CASKSGSYNEQFF
V: TRBV4-3; J: TRBJ2-7; CDR3: CASSQGSGGGFYEQYF
V: TRBV6-5; J: TRBJ2-1; CDR3: CASGLQSNSYNEQFF
V: TRBV12-3/TRBV12-4; J: TRBJ2-7; CDR3: CASTKGYEQYF
V: TRBV9; J: TRBJ1-4; CDR3: CASSVADRPTNEKLFF
V: TRBV5-5; J: TRBJ2-7; CDR3: CASSLEAGGYEQYF
V: TRBV7-9; J: TRBJ2-5; CDR3: CASSLTFGGQETQYF
V: TRBV4-1; J: TRBJ2-3; CDR3: CASSHPGGASTDTQYF
V: TRBV3-1; J: TRBJ2-1; CDR3: CASSQDGLAGRYEQFF
V: TRBV5-1; J: TRBJ2-7; CDR3: CASSGGISWVGEQYF
V: TRBV27; J: TRBJ2-1; CDR3: CASIPGTGYYNEQFF
V: TRBV29-1; J: TRBJ2-2; CDR3: CSVEGLAGGTGELFF
V: TRBV7-3; J: TRBJ2-2; CDR3: CASSPNPQNTGELFF
V: TRBV3-1; J: TRBJ2-3; CDR3: CASSQVREAGGDTQYF
V: TRBV7-9; J: TRBJ2-3; CDR3: CASSSSEWGRRDTQYF
V: TRBV5-4; J: TRBJ1-1; CDR3: CASSRGQGATRNTEAFF
V: TRBV7-2; J: TRBJ1-2; CDR3: CASSLRGLGGYTF
V: TRBV9; J: TRBJ1-1; CDR3: CASSPGGDKLTEAFF
V: TRBV6-6; J: TRBJ2-7; CDR3: CASSPTGSHEQYF
V: TRBV2; J: TRBJ2-7; CDR3: CAIMDRVEQYF
V: TRBV7-9; J: TRBJ2-1; CDR3: CASSLVRGARDEQFF
V: TRBV12-3/TRBV12-4; J: TRBJ1-4; CDR3: CASRYTGGLDEKLFF
V: TRBV29-1; J: TRBJ2-6; CDR3: CSVGTGGAGANVLTF
V: TRBV20-1; J: TRBJ2-3; CDR3: CSAPIGVLDTQYF
V: TRBV20-1; J: TRBJ2-7; CDR3: CSVASGHEQYF
V: TRBV7-2; J: TRBJ2-7; CDR3: CASSLTFHYEQYF
V: TRBV27; J: TRBJ2-7; CDR3: CASSLQGRTSYEQYF